These 22 T cell receptor beta chains were all obtained from the same sample, sequenced in a study of early T cells in non-severe SARS-CoV-2 infection. TCRdb reprocessed the 5' RACE reads with MiXCR, giving one entry per CDR3 protein. The sample records roughly 99,000 distinct CDR3 sequences, 11% being singletons. Sequences were obtained from whole blood. Receptors were obtained from an adult who was a healthcare worker with PCR-confirmed SARS-CoV-2 infection or an uninfected control (not recorded which).

This chain uses TRBV28 with TRBJ2-5; TRBD1 might be the D (6 bases). Germline V gene data show CDR1 as MDHEN and CDR2 as SYDVKM. This CDR3 region has 13 residues. V lost 6 bases to trimming and J lost 4 bases, with 12 bases between them. CDR3 sequence: CASRQQGRETQYF. Here the CDR3 DNA reads TGTGCCAGCAGACAACAGGGTAGAGAGACCCAGTACTTC.

The rearrangement uses TRBV28 and TRBJ1-1; D remains ambiguous. Trimming stripped 4 bases from V and 1 base from J, with 7 bases between. The germline CDR1 and CDR2 sequences are MDHEN and SYDVKM. The CDR3 extends over 13 amino acids. CDR3 amino acids: CASSYLRNTEAFF. CDR3 coding DNA: TGTGCCAGCAGTTATCTTCGGAACACTGAAGCTTTCTTT.

The CDR3 loop is CASSLMVREEAFF. For the CDR3, the DNA is TGTGCCAGCAGCCTAATGGTCAGGGAAGAGGCTTTCTTT. The rearrangement links TRBV7-2 to TRBJ1-1; tentative D call: TRBD1 (5 bases). Germline CDR1 reads SGHTA; CDR2 reads FQGNSA. V dropped 5 bases and J dropped 11 bases, with 18 bases sitting between them. This CDR3 is built from 13 residues.

The chain recombines TRBV11-2 with TRBJ2-7, with a possible D match to TRBD2 (5 bases). V shed 4 bases and J shed 3 bases, with 13 bases lying between them. CDR3 size: 14 residues. Germline values: CDR1 SGHAT, CDR2 FQNNGV. Here the CDR3 DNA reads TGTGCCAGCAGCTCCCTCCGGGAAGGCTACGAGCAGTACTTC. Its translation is CASSSLREGYEQYF.

By share of the sample, this clonotype is medium-sized. The chain is built from TRBV12-3 or TRBV12-4 and TRBJ2-2; 8 bases agree with TRBD1. CDR3 length equals 15 residues. The J segment lost 3 bases and the V segment lost 7 bases, leaving 7 bases of the junction unmatched. The CDR3 DNA is TGTGCCAGCACCCCCTGGACAGGGCACACCGGGGAGCTGTTTTTT. It is translated as CASTPWTGHTGELFF.

This clonotype was counted a few times. The chain combines TRBV7-8 with TRBJ2-6; D possibly corresponds to TRBD1 (5 bases). V dropped 8 bases and J dropped 1 base, with 9 bases sitting between them. The CDR3 spans 14 residues. CDR1 SGHVS and CDR2 FQNEAQ come from the germline V gene. CDR3 sequence (DNA): TGTGCCAGCCAAGGACATTCTGGGGCCAACGTCCTGACTTTC. Its translation is CASQGHSGANVLTF.

There are a few counts of this clonotype. The chain employs TRBV25-1 and TRBJ2-1, with D perhaps being TRBD1 or TRBD2 (5 bases each). This CDR3 has 11 amino acids. Germline values: CDR1 MGHDK, CDR2 SYGVNS. With 1 base removed from V and 15 bases from J, the gap between germline ends came to 10 bases. Here the CDR3 DNA reads TGTGCCAGCAGTGAATCTGGGGACCCGTTCTTC. Protein sequence: CASSESGDPFF.

This clonotype was seen ten or more times. J is TRBJ2-2 and V is TRBV7-2; 7 bases agree with TRBD2. The CDR3 contains 16 residues. J gave up 4 bases and V 2 bases, and 7 bases lay outside the gene matches. CDR1 is SGHTA, CDR2 FQGNSA, per germline. The CDR3 nucleotides read TGTGCCAGCAGCTTATGGGGGAGGGGTCCCACCGGGGAGCTGTTTTTT. Protein product: CASSLWGRGPTGELFF.

Only a few counts were recorded for this clonotype. This sequence joins TRBV19 and TRBJ2-5, with a tentative D call TRBD1 (6 bases). The CDR3 is 15 amino acids. Germline assignment: CDR1 LNHDA and CDR2 SQIVND (reference sequence). The V and J ends lost 1 base and 1 base respectively, with 10 bases between them. The CDR3: CASSIGGQIQETQYF. In DNA, the CDR3 is TGTGCCAGTAGTATAGGAGGACAGATCCAAGAGACCCAGTACTTC.

The rearrangement links TRBV12-3 or TRBV12-4 to TRBJ2-4, with D perhaps matching TRBD2 (6 bases). The CDR3 length is 13 residues. The V and J ends lost 6 bases and 8 bases respectively, with 14 bases between them. The chain's CDR3 is CASSPTSLDIQYF. In DNA, the CDR3 is TGTGCCAGCAGCCCGACTAGTTTGGACATTCAGTACTTC.

This clonotype was detected many times. The rearrangement links TRBV3-1 to TRBJ2-3; D is ambiguous. CDR3 length: 16 residues. CDR1 and CDR2 from the germline V gene are LGHDT and YNNKEL (reference sequence). V lost 1 base to trimming and J lost 2 bases, with 13 bases between them. CDR3 amino acids: CASSQGLAILTDTQYF. CDR3 nucleotides: TGTGCCAGCAGCCAAGGACTCGCCATCCTCACAGATACGCAGTATTTT.

The chain is built from TRBV28 and TRBJ2-7, with a possible D match to TRBD1 (6 bases). The V gene lost 2 bases and the J gene lost 1 base, with 18 bases spanning the gap. The CDR3 loop spans 17 amino acids. The germline V gene has CDR1 MDHEN and CDR2 SYDVKM. CDR3 sequence reads: CASSLTGTDFESYEQYF. CDR3 nucleotide sequence: TGTGCCAGCAGTTTAACAGGGACGGATTTCGAATCCTACGAGCAGTACTTC.

This clonotype was seen many times. This sequence joins TRBV7-2 and TRBJ2-7; D unresolved. The V end lost 3 bases, the J end lost 0 bases, and 9 bases lay between the germline ends. Per the germline V gene, CDR1 is SGHTA and CDR2 is FQGNSA. This CDR3 region has 14 residues. CDR3 sequence reads: CASSFRRTSYEQYF. The CDR3 DNA reads as TGTGCCAGCAGCTTTCGACGGACCTCCTACGAGCAGTACTTC.

The chain couples TRBV6-1 to TRBJ2-3; D perhaps matches TRBD2 (5 bases). The germline V and J ends were trimmed by 6 bases and 6 bases, with 10 bases remaining between them. This CDR3 comprises 12 residues. CDR1 is MNHNS, CDR2 SASEGT, per germline. The CDR3 nucleotides read TGTGCCAGCAGCGGACCGGGGGATACGCAGTATTTT. Its translation is CASSGPGDTQYF.

CDR3 residues: CASRGTGNTEAFF. DNA for the CDR3: TGTGCCAGCAGAGGGACAGGGAACACTGAAGCTTTCTTT. The chain is built from TRBV12-3 or TRBV12-4 and TRBJ1-1; 8 nucleotides align to TRBD1. V shed 6 bases, J shed 1 base, and the junction held 1 base outside the gene matches. The CDR3 contains 13 residues.

At least ten counts were recorded for this clonotype. The chain uses TRBV6-5 and TRBJ2-2; D gene ambiguous. V shed 1 base and J shed 0 bases, with 6 bases lying between them. This CDR3 is built from 15 residues. CDR1 is MNHEY, CDR2 SVGAGI, per germline. The CDR3 nucleotides read TGTGCCAGCAGTTACTGGGTAACGAACACCGGGGAGCTGTTTTTT. It specifies CASSYWVTNTGELFF.

This clonotype was observed at least ten times. This chain connects TRBV5-1 to TRBJ2-7; TRBD1 aligns across 9 bases. This CDR3 comprises 16 residues. Per the germline V gene, CDR1 is SGHRS and CDR2 is YFSETQ. V was pared by 4 bases and J by 2 bases, with 10 bases of the junction left unmatched. The CDR3 here is CASSRKDRGETYEQYF. In nucleotides, the CDR3 is TGCGCCAGCAGCCGGAAGGACAGGGGCGAGACCTACGAGCAGTACTTC.

This clonotype was seen more than once but under ten times. The J gene is TRBJ2-3, the V gene TRBV6-5, with a possible D match to TRBD2 (5 bases). Trimming took off 5 bases at V and 0 bases at J, with 12 bases between the two ends. The CDR3 contains 15 residues. The germline V gene has CDR1 MNHEY and CDR2 SVGAGI. CDR3 nucleotides: TGTGCCAGCAGTCCCTTAGCGCTGAGCACAGATACGCAGTATTTT. Residues: CASSPLALSTDTQYF.

V gene TRBV6-2 or TRBV6-3 combines with J gene TRBJ2-5; 8 bases line up with TRBD2. The CDR3 sequence is 16 residues long. Germline trimming cut 2 bases from V and 4 bases from J; bases unmatched to any gene: 9. CDR1 and CDR2 from the germline V gene are MNHEY and SVGEGT. CDR3 loop: CASSYGGRRIGETQYF. The CDR3, as DNA: TGTGCCAGCAGTTACGGCGGGAGGAGGATCGGAGAGACCCAGTACTTC.

The chain couples TRBV10-3 to TRBJ2-7; possibly TRBD1 for D (6 bases). V was pared by 3 bases and J by 6 bases, with 12 bases between. CDR1 is ENHRY, CDR2 SYGVKD, per germline. The CDR3 has 13 amino acids. The CDR3 sequence: CAISDLGATEQYF. Here the CDR3 DNA reads TGTGCCATCAGTGACCTGGGGGCAACCGAGCAGTACTTC.

In this sample, this clonotype turned up a few times. V gene TRBV4-2 combines with J gene TRBJ2-2; the match to TRBD2 covers 8 bases. The ends lost 1 base at V and 5 bases at J; junction bases unmatched: 3. This CDR3 comprises 15 residues. CDR1 and CDR2 (germline): LGHNA, YNFKEQ. The CDR3: CASSQALAATGELFF. The DNA of the CDR3 is TGTGCCAGCAGCCAAGCACTAGCGGCGACCGGGGAGCTGTTTTTT.

V gene TRBV6-2 or TRBV6-3 combines with J gene TRBJ2-3; possible D gene TRBD1, 6 bases. CDR1 is MNHEY, CDR2 SVGEGT, per germline. This CDR3 spans 12 amino acids. Trimming removed 8 bases from V and 6 bases from J, with 12 bases in between. The CDR3 region has the DNA TGTGCCAGCGGACAGACAAAGGATACGCAGTATTTT. Translating it yields CASGQTKDTQYF.